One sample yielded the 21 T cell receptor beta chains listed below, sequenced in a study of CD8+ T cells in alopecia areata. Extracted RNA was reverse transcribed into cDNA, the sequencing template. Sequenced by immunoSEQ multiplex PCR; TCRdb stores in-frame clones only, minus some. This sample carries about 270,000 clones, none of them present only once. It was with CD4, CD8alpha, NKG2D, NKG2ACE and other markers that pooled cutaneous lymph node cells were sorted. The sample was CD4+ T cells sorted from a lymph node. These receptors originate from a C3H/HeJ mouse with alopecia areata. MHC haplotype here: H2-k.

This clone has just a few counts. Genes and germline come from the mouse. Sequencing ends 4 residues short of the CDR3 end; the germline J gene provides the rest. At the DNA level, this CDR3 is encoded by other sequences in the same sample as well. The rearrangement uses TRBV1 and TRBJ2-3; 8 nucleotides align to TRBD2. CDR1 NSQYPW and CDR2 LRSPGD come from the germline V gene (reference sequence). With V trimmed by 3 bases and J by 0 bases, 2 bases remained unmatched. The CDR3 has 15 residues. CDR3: CTCSAAGGSAETLYF. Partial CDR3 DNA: TGCACCTGCAGTGCGGCTGGGGGGAGTGCAGAA.

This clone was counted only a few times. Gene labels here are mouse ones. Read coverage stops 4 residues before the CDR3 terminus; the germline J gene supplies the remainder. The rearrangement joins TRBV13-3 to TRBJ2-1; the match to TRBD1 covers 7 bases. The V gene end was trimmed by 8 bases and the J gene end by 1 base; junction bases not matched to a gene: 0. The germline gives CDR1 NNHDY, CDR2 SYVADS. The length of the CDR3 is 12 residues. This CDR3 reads CARGQNYAEQFF. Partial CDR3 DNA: TGTGCCAGGGGACAGAACTATGCT.

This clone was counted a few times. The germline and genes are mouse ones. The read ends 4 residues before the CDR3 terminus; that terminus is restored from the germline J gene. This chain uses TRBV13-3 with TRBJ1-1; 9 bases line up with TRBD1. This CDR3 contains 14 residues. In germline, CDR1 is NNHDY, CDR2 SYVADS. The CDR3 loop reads CASSDDRGRPEVFF. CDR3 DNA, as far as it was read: TGTGCCAGCAGTGATGACAGGGGGCGCCCA.

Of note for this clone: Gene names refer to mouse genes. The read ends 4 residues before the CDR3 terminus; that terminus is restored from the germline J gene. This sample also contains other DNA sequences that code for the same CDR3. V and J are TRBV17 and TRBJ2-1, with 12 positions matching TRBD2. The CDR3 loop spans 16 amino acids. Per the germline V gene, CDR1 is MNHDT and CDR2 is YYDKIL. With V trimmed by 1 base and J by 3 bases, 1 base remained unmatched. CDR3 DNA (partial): TGTGCTAGCAGTAGAGGGACTGGGGGGGGCTATGCT. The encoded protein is CASSRGTGGGYA. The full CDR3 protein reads CASSRGTGGGYAEQFF.

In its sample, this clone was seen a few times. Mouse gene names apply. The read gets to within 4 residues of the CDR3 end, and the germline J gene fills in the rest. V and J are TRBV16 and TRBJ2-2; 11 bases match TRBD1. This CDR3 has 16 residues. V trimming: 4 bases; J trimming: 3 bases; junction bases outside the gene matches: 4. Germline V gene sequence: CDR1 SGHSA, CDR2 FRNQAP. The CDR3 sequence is CASSWGDRGDTGQLYF. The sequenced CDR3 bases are TGTGCAAGCAGCTGGGGGGACAGGGGGGACACCGGG.

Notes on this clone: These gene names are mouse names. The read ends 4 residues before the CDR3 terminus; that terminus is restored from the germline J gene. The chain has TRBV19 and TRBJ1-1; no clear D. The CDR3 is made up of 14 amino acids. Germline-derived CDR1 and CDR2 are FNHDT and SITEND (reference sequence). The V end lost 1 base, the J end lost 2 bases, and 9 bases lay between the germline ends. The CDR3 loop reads CASSISVPNTEVFF. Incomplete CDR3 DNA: TGTGCCAGCAGTATATCAGTGCCCAACACA. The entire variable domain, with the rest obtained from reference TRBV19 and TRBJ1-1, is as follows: GGIITQTPKFLIGQEGQKLTLKCQQNFNHDTMYWYRQDSGKGLRLIYYSITENDLQKGDLSEGYDASREKKSSFSLTVTSAQKNEMAVFLCASSISVPNTEVFFGKGTRLTVV.

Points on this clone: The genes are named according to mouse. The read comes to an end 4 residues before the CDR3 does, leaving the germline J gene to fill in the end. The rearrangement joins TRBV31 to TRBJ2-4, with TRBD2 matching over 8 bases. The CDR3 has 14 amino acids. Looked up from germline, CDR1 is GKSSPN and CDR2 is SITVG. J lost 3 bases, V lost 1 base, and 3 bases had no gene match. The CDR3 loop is CAWSHHWGQNTLYF. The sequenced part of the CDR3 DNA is TGTGCCTGGAGTCATCACTGGGGGCAAAAC.

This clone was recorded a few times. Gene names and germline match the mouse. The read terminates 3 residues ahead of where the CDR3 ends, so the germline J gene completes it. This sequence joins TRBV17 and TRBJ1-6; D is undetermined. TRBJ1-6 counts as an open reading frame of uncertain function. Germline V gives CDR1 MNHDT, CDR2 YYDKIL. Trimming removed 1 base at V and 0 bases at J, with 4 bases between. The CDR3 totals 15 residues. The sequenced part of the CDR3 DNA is TGTGCTAGCAGTAGAGGTCTTTCCTATAATTCGCCC. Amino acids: CASSRGLSYNSP. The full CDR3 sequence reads CASSRGLSYNSPLYF.

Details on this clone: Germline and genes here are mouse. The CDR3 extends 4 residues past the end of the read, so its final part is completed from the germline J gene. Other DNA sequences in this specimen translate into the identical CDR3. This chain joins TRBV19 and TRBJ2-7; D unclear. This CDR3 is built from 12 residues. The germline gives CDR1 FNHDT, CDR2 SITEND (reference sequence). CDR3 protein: CASSISQYEQYF. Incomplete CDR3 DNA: TGTGCCAGCAGTATAAGCCAGTAT.

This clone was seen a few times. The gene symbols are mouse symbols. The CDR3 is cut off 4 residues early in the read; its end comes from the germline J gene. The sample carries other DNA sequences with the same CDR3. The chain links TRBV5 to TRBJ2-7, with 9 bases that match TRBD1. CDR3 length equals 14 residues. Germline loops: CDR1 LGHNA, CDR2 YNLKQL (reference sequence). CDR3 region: CASSQDGQGYEQYF. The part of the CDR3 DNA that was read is TGTGCCAGCAGCCAAGACGGACAGGGGTAT.

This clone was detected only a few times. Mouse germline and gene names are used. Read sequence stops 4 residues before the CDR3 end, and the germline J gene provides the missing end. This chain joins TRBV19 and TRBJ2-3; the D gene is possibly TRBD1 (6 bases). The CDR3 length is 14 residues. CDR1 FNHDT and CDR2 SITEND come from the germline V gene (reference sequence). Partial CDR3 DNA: TGTGCCAGCAGTACAGGGGACGGGGGAGAA. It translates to CASSTGDGGE. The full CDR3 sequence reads CASSTGDGGETLYF.

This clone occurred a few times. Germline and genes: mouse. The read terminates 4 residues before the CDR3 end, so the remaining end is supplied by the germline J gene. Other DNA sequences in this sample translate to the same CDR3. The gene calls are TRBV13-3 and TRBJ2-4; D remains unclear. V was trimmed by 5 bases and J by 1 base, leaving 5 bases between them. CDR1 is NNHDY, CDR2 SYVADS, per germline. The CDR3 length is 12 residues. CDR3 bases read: TGTGCCAGCAGCCAGGGTCAAAAC. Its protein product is CASSQGQN. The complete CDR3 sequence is CASSQGQNTLYF.

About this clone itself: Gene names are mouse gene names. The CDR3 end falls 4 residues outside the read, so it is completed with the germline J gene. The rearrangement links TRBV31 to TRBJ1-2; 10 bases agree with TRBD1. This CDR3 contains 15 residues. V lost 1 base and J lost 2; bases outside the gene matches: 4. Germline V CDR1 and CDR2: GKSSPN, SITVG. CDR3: CAWSRQGARNSDYTF. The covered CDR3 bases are TGTGCCTGGAGTCGACAGGGGGCGCGGAACTCC.

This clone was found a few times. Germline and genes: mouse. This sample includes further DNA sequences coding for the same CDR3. Partial CDR3 DNA: TGTGCCAGCAGTGGGACTGGGGGGACTAGTCAAAAC. Residues: CASSGTGGTSQN. The whole CDR3 sequence is CASSGTGGTSQNTLYF. The chain couples TRBV13-1 to TRBJ2-4, with 11 positions matching TRBD2. The sequenced fragment ends 4 residues before the CDR3 boundary, so the rest is inferred from the germline J gene. CDR3 length: 16 amino acids. After removal of 3 bases from V and 0 bases from J, the junction contained 3 bases not matched to a gene. Germline V gene data show CDR1 as NSHNY and CDR2 as SYGAGN.

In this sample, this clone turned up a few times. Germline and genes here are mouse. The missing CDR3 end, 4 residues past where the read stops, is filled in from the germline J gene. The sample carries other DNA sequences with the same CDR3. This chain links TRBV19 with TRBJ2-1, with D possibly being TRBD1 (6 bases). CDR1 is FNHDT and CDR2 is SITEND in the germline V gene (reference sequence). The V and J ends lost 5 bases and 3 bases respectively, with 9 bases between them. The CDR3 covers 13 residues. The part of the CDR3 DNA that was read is TGTGCCAGCAGCAGGGGAGGCTATGCT. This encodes CASSRGGYA. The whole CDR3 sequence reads CASSRGGYAEQFF.

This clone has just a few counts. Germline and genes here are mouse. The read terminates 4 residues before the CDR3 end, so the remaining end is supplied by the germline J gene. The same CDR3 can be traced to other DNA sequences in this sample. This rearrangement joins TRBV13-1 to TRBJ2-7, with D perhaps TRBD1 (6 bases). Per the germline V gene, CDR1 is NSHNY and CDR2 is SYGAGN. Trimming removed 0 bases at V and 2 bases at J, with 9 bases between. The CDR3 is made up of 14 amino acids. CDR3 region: CASSDAQGAYEQYF. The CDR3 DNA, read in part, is TGTGCCAGCAGTGATGCACAGGGCGCCTAT.

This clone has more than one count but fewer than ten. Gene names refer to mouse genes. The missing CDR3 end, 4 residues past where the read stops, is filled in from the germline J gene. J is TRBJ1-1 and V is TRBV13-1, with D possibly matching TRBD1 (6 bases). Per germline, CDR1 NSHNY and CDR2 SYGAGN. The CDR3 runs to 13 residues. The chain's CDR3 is CASSDAGETEVFF. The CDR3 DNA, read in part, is TGTGCCAGCAGTGATGCAGGGGAGACA.

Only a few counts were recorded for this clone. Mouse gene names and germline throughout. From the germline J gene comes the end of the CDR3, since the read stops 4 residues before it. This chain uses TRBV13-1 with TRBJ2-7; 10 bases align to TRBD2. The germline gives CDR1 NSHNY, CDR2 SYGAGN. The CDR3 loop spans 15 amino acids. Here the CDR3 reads CASSARPGLGYEQYF. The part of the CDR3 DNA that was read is TGTGCCAGCAGTGCCCGTCCGGGACTGGGGTAT.

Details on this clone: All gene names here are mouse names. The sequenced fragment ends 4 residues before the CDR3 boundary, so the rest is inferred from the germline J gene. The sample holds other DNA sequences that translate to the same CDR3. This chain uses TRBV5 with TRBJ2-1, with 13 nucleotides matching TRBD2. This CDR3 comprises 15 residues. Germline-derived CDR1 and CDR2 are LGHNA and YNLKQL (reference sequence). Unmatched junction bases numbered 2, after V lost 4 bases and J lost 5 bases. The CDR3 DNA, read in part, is TGTGCCAGCAGCCTAGGGACTGGGGGGGATGCT. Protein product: CASSLGTGGDA. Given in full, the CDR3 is CASSLGTGGDAEQFF.

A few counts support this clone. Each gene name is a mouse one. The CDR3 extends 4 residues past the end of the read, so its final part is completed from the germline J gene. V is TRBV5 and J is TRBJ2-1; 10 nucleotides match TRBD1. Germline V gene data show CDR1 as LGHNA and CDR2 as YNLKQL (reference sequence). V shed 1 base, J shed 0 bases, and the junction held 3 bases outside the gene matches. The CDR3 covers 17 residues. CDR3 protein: CASSQVGTGDNYAEQFF. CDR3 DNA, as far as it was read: TGTGCCAGCAGCCAAGTGGGGACAGGGGATAACTATGCT.

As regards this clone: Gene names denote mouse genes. CDR3 DNA (partial): TGTGCTAGCAGTAAGGACAGGGGCACA. This sequence encodes CASSKDRGT. The full CDR3 sequence reads CASSKDRGTEVFF. The gene calls are TRBV17 and TRBJ1-1; the match to TRBD1 covers 9 bases. The CDR3 is cut off 4 residues early in the read; its end comes from the germline J gene. Trimming at V came to 4 bases and at J to 4 bases, leaving 1 base not matched to a gene. The CDR3 is 13 amino acids. Looked up from germline, CDR1 is MNHDT and CDR2 is YYDKIL.